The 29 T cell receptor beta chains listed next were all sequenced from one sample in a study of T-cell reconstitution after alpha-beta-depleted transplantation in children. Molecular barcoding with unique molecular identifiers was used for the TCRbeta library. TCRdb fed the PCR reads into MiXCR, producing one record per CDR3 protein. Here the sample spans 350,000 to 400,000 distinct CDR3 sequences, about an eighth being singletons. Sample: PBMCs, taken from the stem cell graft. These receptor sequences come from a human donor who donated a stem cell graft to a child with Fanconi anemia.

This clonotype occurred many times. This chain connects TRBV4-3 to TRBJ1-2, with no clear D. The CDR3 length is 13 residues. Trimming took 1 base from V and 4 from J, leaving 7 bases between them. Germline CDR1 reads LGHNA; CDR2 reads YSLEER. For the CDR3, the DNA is TGCGCCAGCAGCCAAGTTTCGGGCTATGGCTACACCTTC. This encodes CASSQVSGYGYTF.

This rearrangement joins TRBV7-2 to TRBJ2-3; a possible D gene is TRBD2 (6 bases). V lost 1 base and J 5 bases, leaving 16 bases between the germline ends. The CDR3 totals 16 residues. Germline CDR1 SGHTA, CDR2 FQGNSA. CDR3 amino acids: CASSLGVRGAGDTQYF. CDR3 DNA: TGTGCCAGCAGCTTAGGAGTGCGGGGCGCTGGAGATACGCAGTATTTT.

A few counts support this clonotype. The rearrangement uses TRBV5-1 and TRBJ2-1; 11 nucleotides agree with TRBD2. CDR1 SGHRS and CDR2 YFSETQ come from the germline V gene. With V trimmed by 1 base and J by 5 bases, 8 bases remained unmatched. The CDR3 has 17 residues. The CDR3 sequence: CASSLTASGGYDNEQFF. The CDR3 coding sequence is TGCGCCAGCAGCTTGACGGCTAGCGGGGGGTACGACAATGAGCAGTTCTTC.

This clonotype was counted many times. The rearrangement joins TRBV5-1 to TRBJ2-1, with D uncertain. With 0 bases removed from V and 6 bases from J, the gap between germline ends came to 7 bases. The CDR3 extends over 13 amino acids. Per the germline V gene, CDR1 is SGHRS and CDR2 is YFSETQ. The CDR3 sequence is CASSLDVFNEQFF. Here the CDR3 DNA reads TGCGCCAGCAGCTTGGACGTTTTCAATGAGCAGTTCTTC.

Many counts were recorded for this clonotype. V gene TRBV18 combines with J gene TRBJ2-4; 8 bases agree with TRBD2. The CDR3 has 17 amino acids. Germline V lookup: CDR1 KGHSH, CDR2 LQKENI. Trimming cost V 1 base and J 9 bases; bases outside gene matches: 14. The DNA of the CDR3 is TGTGCCAGCTCACCACTTACTAGCGGACGGGAGTTTGGCATTCAGTACTTC. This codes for CASSPLTSGREFGIQYF. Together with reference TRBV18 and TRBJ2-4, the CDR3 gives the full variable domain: NAGVMQNPRHLVRRRGQEARLRCSPMKGHSHVYWYRQLPEEGLKFMVYLQKENIIDESGMPKERFSAEFPKEGPSILRIQQVVRGDSAAYFCASSPLTSGREFGIQYFGAGTRLSVL.

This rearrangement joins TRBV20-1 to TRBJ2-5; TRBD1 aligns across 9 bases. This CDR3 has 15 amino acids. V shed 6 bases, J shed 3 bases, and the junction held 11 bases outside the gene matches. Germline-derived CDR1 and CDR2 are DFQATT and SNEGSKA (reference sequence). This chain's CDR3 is CSAKTGGAREETQYF. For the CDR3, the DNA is TGCAGTGCAAAGACAGGGGGGGCGAGGGAAGAGACCCAGTACTTC.

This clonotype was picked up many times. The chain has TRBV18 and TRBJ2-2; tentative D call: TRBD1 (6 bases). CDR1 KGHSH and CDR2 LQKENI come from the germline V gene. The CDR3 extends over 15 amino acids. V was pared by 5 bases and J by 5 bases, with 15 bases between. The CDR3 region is CASSEQQGRTGELFF. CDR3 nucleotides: TGTGCCAGCTCAGAGCAACAGGGTCGGACCGGGGAGCTGTTTTTT.

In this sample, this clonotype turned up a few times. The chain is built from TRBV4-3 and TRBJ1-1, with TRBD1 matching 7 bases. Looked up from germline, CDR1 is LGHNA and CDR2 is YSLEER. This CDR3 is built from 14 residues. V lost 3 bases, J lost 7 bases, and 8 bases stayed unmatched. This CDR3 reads CASSQEGAGGEAFF. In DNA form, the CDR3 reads TGCGCCAGCAGCCAGGAGGGGGCAGGTGGTGAAGCTTTCTTT.

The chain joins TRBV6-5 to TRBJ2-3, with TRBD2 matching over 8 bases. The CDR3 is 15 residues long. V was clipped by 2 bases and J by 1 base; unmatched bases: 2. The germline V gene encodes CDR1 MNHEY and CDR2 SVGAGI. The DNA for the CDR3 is TGTGCCAGCAGTTACAATAGCGGGGGCACAGATACGCAGTATTTT. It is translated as CASSYNSGGTDTQYF.

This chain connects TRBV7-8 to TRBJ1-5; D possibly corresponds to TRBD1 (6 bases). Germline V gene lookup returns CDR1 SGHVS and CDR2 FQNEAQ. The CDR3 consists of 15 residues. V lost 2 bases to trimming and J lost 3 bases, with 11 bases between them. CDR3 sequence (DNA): TGTGCCAGCAGCTTACACAGGGCCCTCAATCAGCCCCAGCATTTT. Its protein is CASSLHRALNQPQHF. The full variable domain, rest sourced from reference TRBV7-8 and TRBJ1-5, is GAGVSQSPRYKVAKRGQDVALRCDPISGHVSLFWYQQALGQGPEFLTYFQNEAQLDKSGLPSDRFFAERPEGSVSTLKIQRTQQEDSAVYLCASSLHRALNQPQHFGDGTRLSIL.

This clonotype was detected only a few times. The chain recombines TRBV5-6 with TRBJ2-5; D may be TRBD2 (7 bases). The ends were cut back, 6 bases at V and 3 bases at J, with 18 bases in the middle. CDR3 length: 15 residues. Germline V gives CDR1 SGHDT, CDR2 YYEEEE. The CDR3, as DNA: TGTGCCAGCAATTCGCTGAGGGGGGGGAAAGAGACCCAGTACTTC. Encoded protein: CASNSLRGGKETQYF.

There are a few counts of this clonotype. CDR3 protein: CASSYGDRGGYTF. The CDR3 nucleotides are TGTGCCAGCAGTTACGGGGACAGGGGCGGCTACACCTTC. The chain recombines TRBV6-5 with TRBJ1-2; TRBD1 matches 10 bases. The CDR3 length is 13 residues. Germline trimming cut 2 bases from V and 8 bases from J; bases unmatched to any gene: 2. Germline V gives CDR1 MNHEY, CDR2 SVGAGI.

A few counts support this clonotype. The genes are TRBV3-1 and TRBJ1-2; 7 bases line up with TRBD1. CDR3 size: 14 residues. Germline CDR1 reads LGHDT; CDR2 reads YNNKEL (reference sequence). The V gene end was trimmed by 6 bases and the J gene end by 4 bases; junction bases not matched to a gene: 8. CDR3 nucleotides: TGTGCCAGCAGGGGGGAGACAGGGAGCTATGGCTACACCTTC. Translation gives CASRGETGSYGYTF.

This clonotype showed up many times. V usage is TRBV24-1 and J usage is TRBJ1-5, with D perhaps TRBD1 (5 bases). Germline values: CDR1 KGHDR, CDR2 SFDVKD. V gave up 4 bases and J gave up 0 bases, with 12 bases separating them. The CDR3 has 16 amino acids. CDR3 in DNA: TGTGCCACCAGTGAAGGGGCGATTTATAGCAATCAGCCCCAGCATTTT. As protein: CATSEGAIYSNQPQHF.

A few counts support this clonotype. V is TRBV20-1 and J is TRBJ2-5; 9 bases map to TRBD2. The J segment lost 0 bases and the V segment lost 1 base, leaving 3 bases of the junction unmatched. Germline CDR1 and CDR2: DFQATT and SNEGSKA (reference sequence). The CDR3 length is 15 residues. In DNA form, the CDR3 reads TGCAGTGCTAGAGTCGCGGGGGGGGACCAAGAGACCCAGTACTTC. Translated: CSARVAGGDQETQYF.

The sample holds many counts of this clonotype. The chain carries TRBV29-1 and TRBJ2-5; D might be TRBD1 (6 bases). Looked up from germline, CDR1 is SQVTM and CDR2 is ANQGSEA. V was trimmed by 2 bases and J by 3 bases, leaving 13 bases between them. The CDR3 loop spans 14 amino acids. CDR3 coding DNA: TGCAGCGTTGAATTGGCAGGGGTGGAAGAGACCCAGTACTTC. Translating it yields CSVELAGVEETQYF.

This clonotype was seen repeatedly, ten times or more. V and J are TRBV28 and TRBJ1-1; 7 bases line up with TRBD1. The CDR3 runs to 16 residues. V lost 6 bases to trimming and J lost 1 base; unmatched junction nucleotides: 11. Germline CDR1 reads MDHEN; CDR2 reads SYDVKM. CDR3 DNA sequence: TGTGCCAGCAGAGTACCTCGGGACAGAGAGAACACTGAAGCTTTCTTT. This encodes CASRVPRDRENTEAFF.

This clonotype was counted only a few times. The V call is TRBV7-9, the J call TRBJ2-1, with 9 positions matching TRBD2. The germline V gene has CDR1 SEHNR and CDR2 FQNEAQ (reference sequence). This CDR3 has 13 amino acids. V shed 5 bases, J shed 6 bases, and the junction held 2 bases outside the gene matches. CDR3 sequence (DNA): TGTGCCAGCAGCGTTAGCGGGGGCAATGAGCAGTTCTTC. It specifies CASSVSGGNEQFF.

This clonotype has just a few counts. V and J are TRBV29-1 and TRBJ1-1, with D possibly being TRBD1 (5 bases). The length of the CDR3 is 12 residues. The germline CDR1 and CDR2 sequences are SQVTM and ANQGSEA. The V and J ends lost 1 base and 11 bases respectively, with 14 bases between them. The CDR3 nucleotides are TGCAGCGTTGAAGGCGGGACCCGGGGTGCTTTCTTT. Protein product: CSVEGGTRGAFF.

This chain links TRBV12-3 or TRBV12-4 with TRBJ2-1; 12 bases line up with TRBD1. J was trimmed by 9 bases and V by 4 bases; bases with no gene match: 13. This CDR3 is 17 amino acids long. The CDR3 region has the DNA TGTGCCAGCAGTTCCGTTGGGGGACAGGGGGCCCTGGGTGAGCAGTTCTTC. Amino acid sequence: CASSSVGGQGALGEQFF.

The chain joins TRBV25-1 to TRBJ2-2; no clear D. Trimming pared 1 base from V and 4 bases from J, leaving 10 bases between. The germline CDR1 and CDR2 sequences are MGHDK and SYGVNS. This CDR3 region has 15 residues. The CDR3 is CASSEFAEFTGELFF. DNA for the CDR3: TGTGCCAGCAGTGAATTTGCTGAATTCACCGGGGAGCTGTTTTTT. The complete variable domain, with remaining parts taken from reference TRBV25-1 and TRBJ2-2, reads EADIYQTPRYLVIGTGKKITLECSQTMGHDKMYWYQQDPGMELHLIHYSYGVNSTEKGDLSSESTVSRIRTEHFPLTLESARPSHTSQYLCASSEFAEFTGELFFGEGSRLTVL.

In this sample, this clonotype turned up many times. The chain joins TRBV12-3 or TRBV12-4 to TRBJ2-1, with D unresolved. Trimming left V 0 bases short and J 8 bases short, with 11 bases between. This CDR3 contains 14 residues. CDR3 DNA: TGTGCCAGCAGTTTAGCGCACCCCACCGATGAGCAGTTCTTC. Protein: CASSLAHPTDEQFF.

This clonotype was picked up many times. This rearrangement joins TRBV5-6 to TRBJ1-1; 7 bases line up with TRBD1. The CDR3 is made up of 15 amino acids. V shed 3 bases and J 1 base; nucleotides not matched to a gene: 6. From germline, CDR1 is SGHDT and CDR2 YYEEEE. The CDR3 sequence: CASSSSGTANTEAFF. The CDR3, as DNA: TGTGCCAGCAGCTCATCCGGGACAGCGAACACTGAAGCTTTCTTT.

In nucleotides, the CDR3 is TGCAGCGCCACTCCGACAGGGGACCCATCGGAGACCCAGTACTTC. Translation gives CSATPTGDPSETQYF. This rearrangement joins TRBV29-1 to TRBJ2-5; TRBD1 matches at 8 bases. J lost 5 bases, V lost 7 bases, and 15 bases had no gene match. CDR1 and CDR2 (germline): SQVTM, ANQGSEA. This CDR3 comprises 15 residues.

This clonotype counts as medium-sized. In nucleotides, the CDR3 is TGTGCCAGCAGCCCTGCCGAGGGGAGCACTGAAGCTTTCTTT. It is translated as CASSPAEGSTEAFF. This chain joins TRBV7-8 and TRBJ1-1, with D possibly TRBD1 on 5 matching bases. This CDR3 spans 14 amino acids. The V end was cut by 5 bases, the J end by 4 bases, with 14 bases between. The germline CDR1 and CDR2 sequences are SGHVS and FQNEAQ.

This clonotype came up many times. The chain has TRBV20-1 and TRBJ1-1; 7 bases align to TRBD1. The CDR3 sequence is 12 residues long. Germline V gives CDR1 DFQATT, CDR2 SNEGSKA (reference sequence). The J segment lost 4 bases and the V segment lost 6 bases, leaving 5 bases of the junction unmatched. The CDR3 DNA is TGCAGTGCCGCACAGGGGACCACTGAAGCTTTCTTT. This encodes CSAAQGTTEAFF.

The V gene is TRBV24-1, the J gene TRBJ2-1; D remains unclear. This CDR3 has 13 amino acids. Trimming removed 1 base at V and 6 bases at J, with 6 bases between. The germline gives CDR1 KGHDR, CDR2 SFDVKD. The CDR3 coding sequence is TGTGCCACCAGTGATTTAGTATCCAATGAGCAGTTCTTC. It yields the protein CATSDLVSNEQFF.

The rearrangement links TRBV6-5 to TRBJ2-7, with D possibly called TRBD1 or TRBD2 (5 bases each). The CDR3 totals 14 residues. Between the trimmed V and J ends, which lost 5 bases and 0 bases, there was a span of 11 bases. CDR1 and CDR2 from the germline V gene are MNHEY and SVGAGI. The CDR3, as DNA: TGTGCCAGCAGTCCCCTGGGGGTCTCCTACGAGCAGTACGTC. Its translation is CASSPLGVSYEQYV.

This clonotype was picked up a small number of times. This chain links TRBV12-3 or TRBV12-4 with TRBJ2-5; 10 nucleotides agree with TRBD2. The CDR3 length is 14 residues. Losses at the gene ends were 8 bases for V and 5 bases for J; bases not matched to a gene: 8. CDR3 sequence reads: CASRELAGRETQYF. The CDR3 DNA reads TGTGCCAGCCGGGAACTAGCGGGGAGGGAGACCCAGTACTTC.